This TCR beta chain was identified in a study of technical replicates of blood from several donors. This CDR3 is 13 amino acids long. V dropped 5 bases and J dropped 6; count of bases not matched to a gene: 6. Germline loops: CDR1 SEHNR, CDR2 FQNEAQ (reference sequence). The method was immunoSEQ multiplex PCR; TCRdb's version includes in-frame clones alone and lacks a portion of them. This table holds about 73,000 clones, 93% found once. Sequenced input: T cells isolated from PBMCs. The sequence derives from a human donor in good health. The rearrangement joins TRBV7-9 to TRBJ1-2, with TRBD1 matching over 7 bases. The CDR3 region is CASSGDSAHGYTF. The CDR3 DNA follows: TGTGCCAGCAGCGGGGACAGCGCCCATGGCTACACCTTC.